This T cell receptor (beta chain) emerged from a study of OX40 agonist ivuxolimab in advanced cancers. Background for the entire study: The costimulatory receptor OX40 (CD134) was targeted by ivuxolimab, a fully human IgG2 agonistic monoclonal antibody. Intravenous ivuxolimab was administered to patients every 2 weeks at six dose levels: 0.01, 0.1, 0.3, 1.5, 3 and 10 mg/kg. Among the roughly 54 dose-escalation patients, about 19 had hepatocellular carcinoma, about 15 melanoma, 9 renal cell carcinoma and 9 head and neck cancer. The monotherapy dose-escalation portion (N = 52 patients) of the phase I ivuxolimab trial is reported in the paper. Patients were allowed to have had prior anti-PD-1, anti-PD-L1 or anti-CTLA-4 therapy, and approximately 40% of the dose-escalation patients had been treated with checkpoint inhibitors. Partial responses were achieved by three dose-escalation patients, of whom one had hepatocellular carcinoma and two had cutaneous melanoma. Peripheral TCRbeta sequencing was intended to test whether TCR sequence diversity was altered and clonal T-cell expansion was caused by ivuxolimab. The dose-escalation cohort was 82.7% male with a mean age of around 64 years, ranging from roughly 20 to 80.

The germline V gene (reference sequence) specifies SGHNT as CDR1 and YYREEE as CDR2. V is pared back by 4 bases and J by 5 bases, with 15 bases lying between the germline termini. The CDR3 has 14 amino acids, counting the end cysteine and phenylalanine. Only the CDR3 region is kept as DNA, spanning 42 bases read in frame from base 1. Patients with a history of autoimmune disease or receiving systemic immunosuppression were excluded from the trial. Peripheral blood for TCR sequencing was collected from all dose cohorts at baseline, on cycle 4 day 1, and on cycle 7 day 1. Samples came from an open-label, multicenter, first-in-human phase I dose-escalation trial of ivuxolimab. The trial enrolled adults with locally advanced or metastatic head and neck squamous cell, hepatocellular, melanoma or renal cell carcinoma. Before TCR sequencing, CD4+ T cells and CD8+ T cells from peripheral blood were sorted into separate populations.

Overall study results and their limits: Low levels of normalized T-cell clonal expansion were also seen in some patients who did not respond. After ivuxolimab, CD8+ T cells had more expanded clones than CD4+ T cells on average. At doses from 0.1 to 3.0 mg/kg, clonal expansion was seen in both CD4+ and CD8+ blood T cells between baseline and week 6. In the 0.1-3.0 mg/kg groups, partial responders were among the patients with the lowest normalized peripheral clonal expansion, particularly in CD8+ T cells. The antigen specificity of the clonally expanded peripheral T cells was not determined.

This clone was seen just once. The antigen it binds to is not known. Base qualities are not recorded, but no much larger clone differs from it by a single base. Genomic DNA was isolated from the sorted cells so that the TCRbeta CDR3 region could be sequenced. The immunoSEQ Assay was used for sequencing of TCRbeta CDR3 regions. In TCRdb, the immuneACCESS table is reduced to in-frame sequences with V and J assigned. These tables do not hold every clone; where another copy was compared, an unresolved V gene accounts for under half, and the others remain unexplained. The sample table holds 77,000 or so clones, of which about 84% were seen once. Less than 5.5% of the sample comes from the top ten.

The sequence is built from TRBV5-4 and TRBJ1-1; perhaps TRBD1 is the D gene, with 6 bases matching. The specimen was CD4+ or CD8+ T cells sorted from blood, collected in a trial of the OX40 agonist ivuxolimab. The receptor comes from an adult with an advanced solid tumor such as melanoma, head and neck, liver or kidney cancer. Here the CDR3 is given as CASSLFQGRTEAFF. In nucleotides, the sequence is TGTGCCAGCAGCCTATTTCAGGGGCGGACTGAAGCTTTCTTT.